This T cell receptor (beta chain) is drawn from a study of immune heterogeneity within non-small cell lung tumors. Findings and limits, study-wide: Within each patient, tumor sites shared identical dominant CDR3 beta clonotypes and also held site-unique high-frequency clones. The study found that local T-cell clonality correlated moderately but significantly with local tumor mutational burden (R about 0.34).

TCRs were amplified from 450 to 700 ng gDNA of bulk tumor per sample. Far-apart biopsies, several per primary tumor, were taken during surgery. Enrolled patients presented with newly diagnosed, previously untreated non-small cell lung cancer and underwent curative surgery. As regards this clonotype: Its antigen is unknown.

Multiplex PCR amplified the TCR beta CDR3 region. Its first round ran for nine to eleven cycles with 32 V and 13 J primers. MiXCR was run by TCRdb on the multiplex PCR reads, yielding one entry per CDR3 protein. The table records 15,000 or so distinct CDR3 sequences, around 27% of them present only once. The V gene lost 0 bases and the J gene lost 7 bases, with 7 bases spanning the gap. CDR1 SGHRS and CDR2 YFSETQ come from the germline V gene. There are 13 residues in the CDR3. The receptor was derived from a man between 40 and 49 years old with non-small cell lung cancer. The rearrangement links TRBV5-1 to TRBJ2-2; D ambiguous. The specimen sequenced was lung tumor tissue. The CDR3 is CASSLGRVGELFF. Here the CDR3 DNA reads TGCGCCAGCAGCTTGGGAAGGGTCGGGGAGCTGTTTTTT.